Presented here are 14 T cell receptor beta chains from one specimen sequenced in a study of cytomegalovirus exposure and HLA in healthy donors. Researchers ran the PCR with 60 Vbeta and 13 Jbeta primers. Assay used: immunoSEQ multiplex PCR; TCRdb lists only in-frame clones, some missing. The sample has 230,000 or so clones, about 93% seen once. Sequencing was performed on PBMCs. The receptor source for this set is a girl between 2 and 10 years old in good health and CMV-seronegative.

This clone was counted a single time. The chain recombines TRBV18 with TRBJ1-2, with TRBD1 identical over 12 bases. Germline CDR1 and CDR2: KGHSH and LQKENI. The CDR3 spans 18 residues. The V and J ends lost 2 bases and 8 bases, in that order; junction bases with no gene match: 15. The CDR3 coding sequence is TGTGCCAGCTCACCAATAAAGGATGGGACAGGGGGCGCACGAGGCTACACCTTC. Translating gives CASSPIKDGTGGARGYTF.

The V call is TRBV11-2, the J call TRBJ2-1, with TRBD2 identical over 10 bases. V gave up 0 bases and J gave up 9 bases; unmatched junction bases: 5. Germline lookup yields CDR1 SGHAT and CDR2 FQNNGV. The CDR3 is made up of 15 amino acids. The CDR3 sequence is CASSLEPAGGPEQFF. CDR3 coding DNA: TGTGCCAGCAGCTTAGAGCCAGCGGGAGGGCCTGAGCAGTTCTTC. Supplemented by reference TRBV11-2 and TRBJ2-1, the full variable domain reads EAGVAQSPRYKIIEKRQSVAFWCNPISGHATLYWYQQILGQGPKLLIQFQNNGVVDDSQLPKDRFSAERLKGVDSTLKIQPAKLEDSAVYLCASSLEPAGGPEQFFGPGTRLTVL.

V usage is TRBV7-7 and J usage is TRBJ2-1; perhaps TRBD2 as D (7 bases). CDR1 is SSHAT, CDR2 FNYEAQ, per germline (reference sequence). The CDR3 extends over 16 amino acids. Deletions cut 6 bases from V and 10 bases from J, with 25 bases between. For the CDR3, the DNA is TGTGCCAGCAGTAGTACGGCGGGAGCTTACCAGGGGGAGCAGTTCTTC. Protein product: CASSSTAGAYQGEQFF.

This chain links TRBV28 with TRBJ1-5; no firm D call. The ends were cut back, 8 bases at V and 13 bases at J, with 15 bases in the middle. CDR1 MDHEN and CDR2 SYDVKM come from the germline V gene. The CDR3 runs to 11 residues. The CDR3 here is CASLRGSIQHF. The CDR3 coding sequence is TGTGCCAGCCTCCGAGGGAGTATACAGCATTTT.

This chain links TRBV7-8 with TRBJ1-6; D perhaps matches TRBD1 (5 bases). This CDR3 has 15 amino acids. V was shortened by 5 bases and J by 9 bases, with 17 bases between the two germline ends. Germline V gene data show CDR1 as SGHVS and CDR2 as FQNEAQ. The CDR3 reads CASSHSGTSGSPLHF. For the CDR3, the DNA is TGTGCCAGCAGCCATTCCGGGACTAGCGGTTCACCCCTCCACTTT.

This clone was seen a single time. The chain joins TRBV5-1 to TRBJ2-6, with D maybe TRBD2 (6 bases). The V and J ends lost 4 bases and 1 base respectively, with 15 bases between them. Germline CDR1 is SGHRS and CDR2 is YFSETQ. The CDR3 totals 17 residues. The CDR3 DNA reads TGCGCCAGCAGCCCCCGAAGCGGGCAGTCTGGGGCCAACGTCCTGACTTTC. Amino acids: CASSPRSGQSGANVLTF. Supplemented by reference TRBV5-1 and TRBJ2-6, the full variable domain reads KAGVTQTPRYLIKTRGQQVTLSCSPISGHRSVSWYQQTPGQGLQFLFEYFSETQRNKGNFPGRFSGRQFSNSRSEMNVSTLELGDSALYLCASSPRSGQSGANVLTFGAGSRLTVL.

Only one count was recorded for this clone. The chain couples TRBV29-1 to TRBJ1-1; D is ambiguous. The germline V gene has CDR1 SQVTM and CDR2 ANQGSEA. V lost 6 bases and J 10 bases, leaving 12 bases between the germline ends. There are 10 residues in the CDR3. CDR3 nucleotide sequence: TGCAGCGTCCAGGATCCTCTAGCTTTCTTT. This translates into CSVQDPLAFF. Full variable domain (missing parts from reference TRBV29-1 and TRBJ1-1): SAVISQKPSRDICQRGTSLTIQCQVDSQVTMMFWYRQQPGQSLTLIATANQGSEATYESGFVIDKFPISRPNLTFSTLTVSNMSPEDSSIYLCSVQDPLAFFGQGTRLTVV.

The rearrangement uses TRBV7-9 and TRBJ1-1; D might be TRBD1 (6 bases). CDR1 is SEHNR and CDR2 is FQNEAQ in the germline V gene (reference sequence). V was cut by 5 bases and J by 4 bases, with 11 bases left in between. The CDR3 is 13 amino acids. CDR3 bases: TGTGCCAGCAGCCCTACAGGGAGCACTGAAGCTTTCTTT. Its protein product is CASSPTGSTEAFF.

The chain links TRBV6-5 to TRBJ2-7, with 8 nucleotides matching TRBD1. This CDR3 is 14 amino acids long. Germline V gene lookup returns CDR1 MNHEY and CDR2 SVGAGI. J lost 5 bases, V lost 4 bases, and 7 bases had no gene match. CDR3 in DNA: TGTGCCAGCAGTTCCAGGGGGCTAGACAACGAGCAGTACTTC. Translated, it gives CASSSRGLDNEQYF.

CDR3 sequence reads: CASSEALDRFNEQFF. In nucleotides, the CDR3 is TGTGCCAGCAGTGAAGCGCTGGACAGGTTTAATGAGCAGTTCTTC. This sequence joins TRBV2 and TRBJ2-1; 7 bases line up with TRBD1. J gave up 7 bases and V 0 bases, and 6 bases lay outside the gene matches. The CDR3 contains 15 residues. CDR1 is SNHLY and CDR2 is FYNNEI in the germline V gene.

V is TRBV7-9 and J is TRBJ2-7; TRBD2 agrees at 9 bases. The V and J ends lost 6 bases and 3 bases, in that order; junction bases with no gene match: 15. The germline CDR1 and CDR2 sequences are SEHNR and FQNEAQ (reference sequence). This CDR3 region has 17 residues. CDR3 sequence reads: CASSSPRGSSGGYEQYF. The CDR3 DNA reads TGTGCCAGCAGTTCCCCCCGCGGGAGTAGCGGGGGCTACGAGCAGTACTTC.

This rearrangement joins TRBV27 to TRBJ2-7, with 12 bases aligning to TRBD2. In germline, CDR1 is MNHEY, CDR2 SMNVEV (reference sequence). J was trimmed by 4 bases and V by 6 bases; bases with no gene match: 7. The CDR3 totals 15 residues. In nucleotides, the CDR3 is TGTGCCAGCAGCTCTAGCGGGGGGGCTGTGTACGAGCAGTACTTC. Its translation is CASSSSGGAVYEQYF.

The V and J genes are TRBV7-9 and TRBJ2-7; 7 positions agree with TRBD2. From germline, CDR1 is SEHNR and CDR2 FQNEAQ (reference sequence). The CDR3 sequence is 14 residues long. J was trimmed by 6 bases and V by 5 bases; bases with no gene match: 10. The CDR3 sequence: CASSQDGGRGEQYF. DNA of the CDR3: TGTGCCAGCAGCCAGGACGGAGGGAGGGGCGAGCAGTACTTC.

The J gene is TRBJ1-2, the V gene TRBV27; TRBD1 is a possible D gene (5 bases). The V and J ends lost 5 bases and 4 bases respectively, with 11 bases between them. CDR1 MNHEY and CDR2 SMNVEV come from the germline V gene (reference sequence). The CDR3 loop spans 13 amino acids. The CDR3: CASSLPGGYGYTF. The DNA of the CDR3 is TGTGCCAGCAGTCTACCGGGGGGCTATGGCTACACCTTC.